One sample yielded the 28 T cell receptor beta chains listed below, sequenced in a study of shared clonotypes between healthy human individuals. TCRdb keeps only in-frame clones here, not all; method: immunoSEQ multiplex PCR. The sample lists 950,000 to 1,100,000 clones; about 76% were seen once. The sequenced material came from memory CD4+ T cells sorted from blood. Subset reported: CD45RA-negative fraction. The source is a man younger than 30 in good health.

CDR3 bases: TGTGCCAGCAGGGGTAGGACAGGGGAGTCCGGGGAGCTGTTTTTT. Protein: CASRGRTGESGELFF. This chain joins TRBV2 and TRBJ2-2; 9 bases line up with TRBD1. Germline CDR1 and CDR2: SNHLY and FYNNEI. The CDR3 runs to 15 residues. The junction had 8 bases not matched to a gene; V was cut back by 6 bases and J by 6 bases.

The V gene is TRBV2, the J gene TRBJ1-6, with unresolved D. The V gene's germline CDR1 is SNHLY and CDR2 FYNNEI. Between the trimmed V and J ends, which lost 4 bases and 9 bases, there was a span of 4 bases. The CDR3 has 11 amino acids. This CDR3 reads CASSGASPLHF. CDR3 in DNA: TGTGCCAGCAGTGGCGCTTCACCCCTCCACTTT.

The gene calls are TRBV19 and TRBJ1-5, with D unresolved. Germline loops: CDR1 LNHDA, CDR2 SQIVND (reference sequence). V gave up 4 bases and J gave up 2 bases, with 18 bases separating them. This CDR3 is 17 amino acids long. The CDR3 DNA follows: TGTGCCAGTAGTACCTACCCCTCCCACCTAGGCAATCAGCCCCAGCATTTT. This sequence encodes CASSTYPSHLGNQPQHF.

This clone was seen once. At the DNA level, this CDR3 is encoded by other sequences in the same sample as well. The J gene is TRBJ1-5, the V gene TRBV30; D gene uncertain. The CDR3 contains 14 residues. Germline V gene lookup returns CDR1 GTSNPN and CDR2 SVGIG (reference sequence). With 0 bases removed from V and 6 bases from J, the gap between germline ends came to 12 bases. The CDR3 loop reads CAWSVSGRGQPQHF. In DNA form, the CDR3 reads TGTGCCTGGAGTGTAAGTGGGCGCGGTCAGCCCCAGCATTTT.

This chain connects TRBV5-6 to TRBJ1-3; no reliable D call. Germline V gives CDR1 SGHDT, CDR2 YYEEEE. The CDR3 is made up of 15 amino acids. V was pared by 2 bases and J by 4 bases, with 13 bases between. The CDR3 bases are TGTGCCAGCAGCTTTAGGAGGCTAACCGGAAACACCATATATTTT. This codes for CASSFRRLTGNTIYF.

The chain carries TRBV18 and TRBJ2-1; D ambiguous. The germline V gene encodes CDR1 KGHSH and CDR2 LQKENI. The V end was cut by 3 bases, the J end by 9 bases, with 9 bases between. The CDR3 totals 12 residues. As DNA, the CDR3 is TGTGCCAGCTCACCTAAAATCGCTGAGCAGTTCTTC. As protein: CASSPKIAEQFF.

The chain links TRBV27 to TRBJ2-7; 7 bases line up with TRBD2. Trimming took 0 bases from V and 2 from J; bases not matched to a gene: 4. CDR1 and CDR2 from the germline V gene are MNHEY and SMNVEV (reference sequence). This CDR3 region has 15 residues. CDR3 DNA: TGTGCCAGCAGTTTATCGACGCGGGGGACCTACGAGCAGTACTTC. It is translated as CASSLSTRGTYEQYF.

This chain connects TRBV28 to TRBJ1-1; TRBD1 is a possible D gene (6 bases). Germline V gene data show CDR1 as MDHEN and CDR2 as SYDVKM. Between the trimmed V and J ends, which lost 5 bases and 11 bases, there was a span of 21 bases. This CDR3 has 14 residues. The DNA of the CDR3 is TGTGCCAGCAGTCCTAGGGGGGAAGGCCAGGGGGCTTTCTTT. This encodes CASSPRGEGQGAFF.

This chain joins TRBV9 and TRBJ2-1; 7 bases are a match to TRBD2. The CDR3 has 16 amino acids. With V trimmed by 0 bases and J by 7 bases, 10 bases remained unmatched. CDR1 SGDLS and CDR2 YYNGEE come from the germline V gene. CDR3 sequence: CASSVAGGRSWNEQFF. CDR3 nucleotide sequence: TGTGCCAGCAGCGTAGCTGGCGGGAGAAGTTGGAATGAGCAGTTCTTC.

V and J are TRBV6-5 and TRBJ2-3; 7 bases fit TRBD2. Germline CDR1 reads MNHEY; CDR2 reads SVGAGI. V gave up 7 bases and J gave up 3 bases; unmatched junction bases: 4. The CDR3 covers 13 residues. Here the CDR3 reads CASTAAGTDTQYF. CDR3 nucleotides: TGTGCCAGCACCGCAGCGGGGACAGATACGCAGTATTTT.

This chain joins TRBV6-1 and TRBJ2-7, with D uncertain. V was pared by 6 bases and J by 2 bases, with 11 bases between. Germline V gene sequence: CDR1 MNHNS, CDR2 SASEGT. This CDR3 is built from 13 residues. CDR3 amino acids: CASSPDRAYEQYF. CDR3 DNA sequence: TGTGCCAGCAGCCCGGACCGGGCCTACGAGCAGTACTTC.

The V call is TRBV6-1, the J call TRBJ1-1; D remains ambiguous. Germline CDR1 and CDR2: MNHNS and SASEGT. This CDR3 is built from 15 residues. V was trimmed by 7 bases and J by 2 bases, leaving 17 bases between them. The CDR3 DNA reads TGTGCCAGCACCAGCTTGGACCTCTTCAACACTGAAGCTTTCTTT. Residues: CASTSLDLFNTEAFF.

This sequence joins TRBV19 and TRBJ1-1; possibly TRBD1 for D (5 bases). This CDR3 is 14 amino acids long. V lost 6 bases and J 6 bases, leaving 17 bases between the germline ends. Germline values: CDR1 LNHDA, CDR2 SQIVND (reference sequence). The CDR3 here is CASSRLGGRAEAFF. The CDR3 DNA reads as TGTGCCAGTAGCCGCCTTGGGGGAAGGGCTGAAGCTTTCTTT. Filled out from reference TRBV19 and TRBJ1-1, the complete variable domain reads DGGITQSPKYLFRKEGQNVTLSCEQNLNHDAMYWYRQDPGQGLRLIYYSQIVNDFQKGDIAEGYSVSREKKESFPLTVTSAQKNPTAFYLCASSRLGGRAEAFFGQGTRLTVV.

The V and J genes are TRBV2 and TRBJ2-7; no clear D. This CDR3 is built from 13 residues. Trimming left V 2 bases short and J 0 bases short, with 5 bases between. Germline assignment: CDR1 SNHLY and CDR2 FYNNEI. The chain's CDR3 is CASSEQASYEQYF. CDR3 nucleotide sequence: TGTGCCAGCAGTGAACAGGCCTCCTACGAGCAGTACTTC.

This chain links TRBV6-5 with TRBJ2-2; TRBD1 agrees at 12 bases. V lost 5 bases, J lost 8 bases, and 6 bases stayed unmatched. CDR3 size: 15 residues. Per germline, CDR1 MNHEY and CDR2 SVGAGI. CDR3 sequence reads: CASSPRDRGQGELFF. Written as DNA, the CDR3 is TGTGCCAGCAGTCCCCGGGACAGGGGGCAGGGGGAGCTGTTTTTT.

The chain uses TRBV11-1 and TRBJ2-7; 11 bases align to TRBD1. Germline V lookup: CDR1 SGHAT, CDR2 FQDESV (reference sequence). V trimming: 5 bases; J trimming: 3 bases; junction bases outside the gene matches: 9. The CDR3 loop spans 16 amino acids. CDR3 DNA sequence: TGTGCCAGCAGCCGGTGGGCTGGGACAGGGGGCTACGAGCAGTACTTC. Encoded protein: CASSRWAGTGGYEQYF.

The rearrangement uses TRBV28 and TRBJ2-7, with D possibly matching TRBD2 (5 bases). V lost 6 bases to trimming and J lost 3 bases, with 18 bases between them. Germline V CDR1 and CDR2: MDHEN, SYDVKM. This CDR3 comprises 15 residues. The CDR3 protein is CASRSQRNPNYEQYF. The CDR3 DNA is TGTGCCAGCAGATCACAGCGGAATCCCAACTACGAGCAGTACTTC.

V and J are TRBV12-2 and TRBJ2-7. TRBV12-2 is flagged as a pseudogene. The CDR3 has 15 amino acids. CDR3 protein: CASRLGTVSSYEQYF. CDR3 nucleotide sequence: TGTGCAAGTCGCTTAGGGACGGTGAGCTCCTACGAGCAGTACTTC.

The chain uses TRBV5-1 and TRBJ2-7; D not certain. Trimming took off 2 bases at V and 0 bases at J, with 9 bases between the two ends. The CDR3 runs to 14 residues. Per the germline V gene, CDR1 is SGHRS and CDR2 is YFSETQ. DNA of the CDR3: TGCGCCAGCAGCTTATTATTAAGCTCCTACGAGCAGTACTTC. Its translation is CASSLLLSSYEQYF.

The chain links TRBV5-6 to TRBJ1-1; 9 bases line up with TRBD1. This CDR3 region has 13 residues. Germline loops: CDR1 SGHDT, CDR2 YYEEEE. V dropped 4 bases and J dropped 11; count of bases not matched to a gene: 9. As DNA, the CDR3 is TGTGCCAGCAGCCTGCAAGGGACAGGGTCCGCTTTCTTT. Amino acid sequence: CASSLQGTGSAFF. Using reference TRBV5-6 and TRBJ1-1 for the parts outside the CDR3, the full variable domain is DAGVTQSPTHLIKTRGQQVTLRCSPKSGHDTVSWYQQALGQGPQFIFQYYEEEERQRGNFPDRFSGHQFPNYSSELNVNALLLGDSALYLCASSLQGTGSAFFGQGTRLTVV.

This rearrangement joins TRBV5-6 to TRBJ1-5; no reliable D call. The CDR3 has 14 residues. Germline V gives CDR1 SGHDT, CDR2 YYEEEE. The V and J ends lost 1 base and 2 bases respectively, with 7 bases between them. The CDR3 DNA is TGTGCCAGCAGCTTGATGAGTGGCAATCAGCCCCAGCATTTT. This codes for CASSLMSGNQPQHF. Drawing the rest from reference TRBV5-6 and TRBJ1-5, the complete variable domain is DAGVTQSPTHLIKTRGQQVTLRCSPKSGHDTVSWYQQALGQGPQFIFQYYEEEERQRGNFPDRFSGHQFPNYSSELNVNALLLGDSALYLCASSLMSGNQPQHFGDGTRLSIL.

The J gene is TRBJ2-1, the V gene TRBV9, with 13 bases matching TRBD2. This CDR3 has 15 amino acids. J gave up 6 bases and V 7 bases, and 7 bases lay outside the gene matches. CDR1 is SGDLS, CDR2 YYNGEE, per germline. CDR3 in amino acids: CASGGGLAGFNEQFF. In DNA, the CDR3 is TGTGCCAGCGGAGGGGGACTAGCGGGATTCAATGAGCAGTTCTTC.

Concerning this clone: The identical CDR3 is also encoded by other nucleotide sequences in the sample. The genes are TRBV5-1 and TRBJ2-3; TRBD2 aligns across 9 bases. The junction had 4 bases not matched to a gene; V was cut back by 2 bases and J by 0 bases. The CDR3 is 16 amino acids. In germline, CDR1 is SGHRS, CDR2 YFSETQ. In nucleotides, the CDR3 is TGCGCCAGCAGCTTACTAGCGGGTACTAGCACAGATACGCAGTATTTT. Translating gives CASSLLAGTSTDTQYF.

The chain is built from TRBV2 and TRBJ1-6, with 9 bases identical to TRBD1. The J segment lost 8 bases and the V segment lost 8 bases, leaving 7 bases of the junction unmatched. This CDR3 contains 14 residues. CDR1 and CDR2 (germline): SNHLY, FYNNEI. CDR3 in amino acids: CASRRDREYSPLHF. CDR3 bases: TGTGCCAGCCGCCGGGACAGGGAGTATTCACCCCTCCACTTT.

The J gene is TRBJ2-6, the V gene TRBV9; D possibly corresponds to TRBD2 (7 bases). V lost 4 bases and J 3 bases, leaving 20 bases between the germline ends. Germline V lookup: CDR1 SGDLS, CDR2 YYNGEE. The CDR3 has 18 residues. The CDR3 here is CASSTNSGGLGGANVLTF. CDR3 sequence (DNA): TGTGCCAGCAGCACCAATTCCGGGGGGCTTGGTGGGGCCAACGTCCTGACTTTC.

V is TRBV14 and J is TRBJ1-2; D gene uncertain. CDR1 is SGHDN and CDR2 is FVKESK in the germline V gene. Deletions cut 5 bases from V and 7 bases from J, with 5 bases between. The CDR3 totals 10 residues. The CDR3 sequence is CASSDCGYTF. The CDR3, as DNA: TGTGCCAGCAGCGACTGTGGCTACACCTTC.

J is TRBJ1-2 and V is TRBV7-9; 9 nucleotides line up with TRBD1. Losses at the gene ends were 5 bases for V and 7 bases for J; bases not matched to a gene: 5. Germline V CDR1 and CDR2: SEHNR, FQNEAQ (reference sequence). The CDR3 is 13 residues long. The CDR3: CASSQTGGAGYTF. The CDR3 DNA is TGTGCCAGCAGCCAAACAGGGGGCGCTGGCTACACCTTC.

This clone turned up a few times. This sequence joins TRBV7-2 and TRBJ2-7; 7 positions match TRBD2. Germline CDR1 and CDR2: SGHTA and FQGNSA. The V segment lost 0 bases and the J segment 7 bases; nucleotides outside the gene matches: 3. CDR3 length: 13 residues. The CDR3 protein is CASSLAGAGEQYF. The CDR3 DNA follows: TGTGCCAGCAGCTTAGCGGGAGCGGGGGAGCAGTACTTC.